Sequencing of this T cell receptor beta chain was carried out in a study of control samples from healthy donors and cancer patients. CDR1 is MGHRA and CDR2 is YSYEKL in the germline V gene. The length of the CDR3 is 22 residues. V gave up 2 bases and J gave up 0 bases, with 30 bases separating them. TCRdb keeps only in-frame clones here, not all; method: immunoSEQ multiplex PCR. The repertoire holds 350,000 to 450,000 clones, with 75% to 95% as singletons. The sequencing input was PBMCs. The sequence was obtained from a man in his forties or fifties with head and neck cancer. The V and J genes are TRBV4-1 and TRBJ2-3; a weak D match, TRBD1 (5 bases). This chain's CDR3 is CASSQPPLGQEPTRFSTDTQYF. CDR3 bases: TGCGCCAGCAGCCAACCGCCCTTGGGGCAGGAACCAACCAGATTTAGCACAGATACGCAGTATTTT.